The entry below describes one T cell receptor (beta chain). Its specificity is unknown. The data originate from a study of CD8 T cells in ankylosing spondylitis. Overall study results and limits: In ankylosing spondylitis patients, matched synovial fluid reportedly showed significant enrichment of disease-linked clones.

TCRdb re-called the 5' RACE reads through MiXCR, storing one row per CDR3 protein. This repertoire shows 250,000 to 350,000 distinct CDR3 sequences, around 19% found once; its top ten account for roughly 8%. This clonotype was obtained from a male donor with ankylosing spondylitis or in good health (not recorded which). The specimen was blood, either unsorted or a sorted T cell fraction (not recorded which).

This chain's CDR3 is CSVGGRSGKRMNTEAFF. The DNA for the CDR3 is TGCAGCGTTGGGGGGCGGTCCGGGAAAAGAATGAACACTGAAGCTTTCTTT. V usage is TRBV29-1 and J usage is TRBJ1-1, with D possibly matching TRBD1 (6 bases). The germline V gene encodes CDR1 SQVTM and CDR2 ANQGSEA. V lost 4 bases and J lost 0, with 21 bases in between. CDR3 length: 17 amino acids.